The present T cell receptor beta chain was sequenced within a study of a mutant IDH1 vaccine in newly diagnosed glioma. Study background: Patients had received radiotherapy, temozolomide, or both previously, most receiving both.

The time point here: week 11, during vaccination. Doses comprised 300 ug of mutant IDH1 20-mer peptide each, plus topical imiquimod. As for this clone: Its antigen is unknown.

V lost 6 bases to trimming and J lost 0 bases, with 11 bases between them. Germline loops: CDR1 KGHSH, CDR2 LQKENI. CDR3 length: 15 amino acids. The data were produced by immunoSEQ multiplex PCR, yet TCRdb's version contains in-frame clones alone and is incomplete. The sample holds 45,000 to 60,000 clones, more than 85% seen once. V usage is TRBV18 and J usage is TRBJ2-2, with D hard to call. The receptor was derived from a man in his fifties with glioma. The starting material was PBMCs, obtained from a glioma patient whose treatment included an IDH1 peptide vaccine. This CDR3 reads CASSPMTANTGELFF. The CDR3 nucleotides read TGTGCCAGCTCTCCGATGACCGCGAACACCGGGGAGCTGTTTTTT.